Listed below are T cell receptor beta chains from one sample, sequenced in a study of human T cells and chemical hapten exposure. TCRdb re-analysed the RACE reads in MiXCR, keeping a single row per CDR3 protein. The data contain about 98,000 distinct CDR3 sequences, approximately 10% of them singletons. Sequenced here: whole blood, sampled in connection with sensitization to the hapten diphenylcyclopropenone (DPC). These receptors came from a woman aged 55-69 years with alopecia areata. Some clones in this sample may be carry-over from other donors' samples. The CDR3 runs from the conserved cysteine through the conserved F or W. Fields, in order: J gene, V gene, D gene, clone size, CDR3 protein, CDR3 DNA. D genes are given only for firm matches. The size field is filled for only some rows; it gives once, few, many or a size class.

TRBJ1-1,TRBV29-1,.,many,CSVDMGPLNTEAFF,TGCAGCGTTGATATGGGACCCTTGAACACTGAAGCTTTCTTT
TRBJ1-1,TRBV30,.,once,CAWSRPLDYTEAFF,TGTGCCTGGAGTAGACCCCTGGACTACACTGAAGCTTTCTTT
TRBJ2-2,TRBV5-1,.,many,CASSFQGSYGELFF,TGCGCCAGCAGCTTTCAGGGGTCTTACGGGGAGCTGTTTTTT
TRBJ2-1,TRBV19,TRBD2,few,CASSIDGGVYNEQFF,TGTGCCAGTAGTATAGATGGGGGGGTTTACAATGAGCAGTTCTTC
TRBJ2-1,TRBV7-6,TRBD1,.,CASSTGTGDYNEQFF,TGTGCCAGCAGCACCGGGACAGGAGACTACAATGAGCAGTTCTTC
TRBJ1-2,TRBV30,.,.,CAWSSWQDYGYTF,TGTGCCTGGAGTTCGTGGCAAGACTATGGCTACACCTTC
TRBJ1-5,TRBV7-2,.,.,CASSFYPRDQPQHF,TGTGCCAGCAGCTTCTACCCCAGAGATCAGCCCCAGCATTTT
TRBJ2-5,TRBV3-1,.,.,CASSQAGSQETQYF,TGTGCCAGCAGCCAAGCGGGCAGTCAAGAGACCCAGTACTTC
TRBJ1-3,TRBV12-3/TRBV12-4,TRBD1,many,CASSLFGGGRGNTIYF,TGTGCCAGCAGTTTATTTGGAGGGGGCCGTGGAAACACCATATATTTT
TRBJ1-2,TRBV12-3/TRBV12-4,.,few,CASVLERSGYTF,TGTGCCAGCGTTCTTGAACGGTCTGGCTACACCTTC
TRBJ2-3,TRBV29-1,TRBD2,few,CSVENSGGPDTQYF,TGCAGCGTTGAGAATAGCGGGGGGCCAGATACGCAGTATTTT
TRBJ1-3,TRBV9,.,.,CASSVLGEAGNTIYF,TGTGCCAGCAGCGTACTGGGGGAAGCTGGAAACACCATATATTTT
TRBJ2-3,TRBV20-1,TRBD1,many,CSARRTGAVDTQYF,TGCAGTGCTAGGAGGACAGGGGCGGTGGATACGCAGTATTTT
TRBJ1-1,TRBV5-1,.,.,CASSLELGRYTEAFF,TGCGCCAGCAGCTTGGAATTAGGGCGGTACACTGAAGCTTTCTTT
TRBJ2-3,TRBV5-4,TRBD2,.,CASSSPSGGVADTQYF,TGTGCCAGCAGCTCTCCTAGCGGGGGGGTCGCAGATACGCAGTATTTT
TRBJ2-3,TRBV2,TRBD2,few,CASRRLAGSTDTQYF,TGTGCCAGCAGACGACTAGCGGGTAGCACAGATACGCAGTATTTT
TRBJ1-1,TRBV6-6,.,.,CASSYFEGAEAFF,TGTGCCAGCAGTTATTTTGAGGGGGCTGAAGCTTTCTTT
TRBJ2-7,TRBV6-5,TRBD2,few,CASKYLAGETVEQYF,TGTGCCAGCAAGTACTTAGCGGGGGAAACGGTCGAGCAGTACTTC
TRBJ2-5,TRBV27,.,many,CAGYPNRDQETQYF,TGTGCAGGATACCCGAACAGGGATCAAGAGACCCAGTACTTC
TRBJ1-2,TRBV7-8,.,many,CASSLAGQVYGYTF,TGTGCCAGCAGCTTAGCCGGACAAGTCTATGGCTACACCTTC
TRBJ2-5,TRBV6-6,TRBD2,many,CASSYSTLSAGGPGTQYF,TGTGCCAGCAGTTACTCGACCTTGAGCGCGGGGGGTCCCGGGACCCAGTACTTC
TRBJ2-2,TRBV14,.,many,CASSQAIEWDRELFF,TGTGCCAGCAGCCAAGCGATCGAATGGGACCGGGAGCTGTTTTTT
TRBJ2-7,TRBV29-1,.,few,CSVGRGRGYEQYF,TGCAGCGTTGGGCGGGGCAGGGGATACGAGCAGTACTTC
TRBJ2-1,TRBV2,.,many,CASSDLQGYEQFF,TGTGCCAGCAGTGACCTACAGGGCTATGAGCAGTTCTTC
TRBJ1-1,TRBV12-3/TRBV12-4,TRBD1,.,CASRARDRGRTEAFF,TGTGCCAGCAGAGCCAGGGACAGGGGGCGCACTGAAGCTTTCTTT
TRBJ2-7,TRBV6-2/TRBV6-3,.,.,CASRNQPGHFYYEQYF,TGTGCCAGCAGGAACCAGCCGGGACACTTCTATTACGAGCAGTACTTC
TRBJ2-1,TRBV6-6,TRBD2,.,CASSLASGGGSYNEQFF,TGTGCCAGCAGTCTTGCTAGCGGGGGGGGGTCCTACAATGAGCAGTTCTTC
TRBJ1-5,TRBV19,TRBD1,.,CASSTPGTGVYGNQPQHF,TGTGCCAGTAGTACTCCTGGGACAGGAGTTTATGGCAATCAGCCCCAGCATTTT
TRBJ2-1,TRBV18,TRBD1,many,CASSPSGQGENEQFF,TGTGCCAGCTCACCCTCGGGACAGGGGGAAAATGAGCAGTTCTTC
TRBJ2-2,TRBV5-1,TRBD2,many,CASSLGLASTGELFF,TGCGCCAGCAGCTTGGGACTAGCGTCGACCGGGGAGCTGTTTTTT
TRBJ1-3,TRBV5-5,.,many,CASSLDSPSSGNTIYF,TGTGCCAGCAGCTTGGACAGTCCCTCCTCTGGAAACACCATATATTTT
TRBJ2-3,TRBV9,.,many,CASSVGTVRTDTQYF,TGTGCCAGCAGCGTAGGGACAGTTCGCACAGATACGCAGTATTTT
TRBJ2-3,TRBV5-5,TRBD2,few,CASSWRLAGGHDTQYF,TGTGCCAGCAGCTGGCGACTAGCGGGGGGGCATGATACGCAGTATTTT
TRBJ2-3,TRBV7-6,.,once,CASSLGGYTETQYF,TGTGCCAGCAGCTTAGGGGGGTACACAGAAACGCAGTATTTT
TRBJ1-4,TRBV18,.,.,CASSPRSAAPLEKLFF,TGTGCCAGCTCACCAAGAAGTGCCGCCCCTCTTGAAAAACTGTTTTTT
TRBJ2-7,TRBV12-3/TRBV12-4,.,few,CASSLANSYEQYF,TGTGCCAGCAGTTTAGCCAACTCCTACGAGCAGTACTTC
TRBJ2-2,TRBV5-1,.,.,CASSLGDNTGAGELFF,TGCGCCAGCAGCTTAGGGGACAACACCGGGGCCGGGGAGCTGTTTTTT
TRBJ2-7,TRBV4-1,.,.,CASSQAPSAGTSSYEQYF,TGCGCCAGCAGCCAAGCGCCGAGTGCAGGGACCAGCTCCTACGAGCAGTACTTC
TRBJ2-3,TRBV5-4,.,many,CASSTTTDTQYF,TGTGCCAGCAGCACCACCACAGATACGCAGTATTTT
TRBJ1-1,TRBV6-4,.,few,CASRALWNTEAFF,TGTGCCAGCCGGGCCTTATGGAACACTGAAGCTTTCTTT
TRBJ1-5,TRBV2,.,many,CASSDRGNQPQHF,TGTGCCAGCAGTGATAGGGGAAATCAGCCCCAGCATTTT
TRBJ2-3,TRBV12-3/TRBV12-4,TRBD2,many,CASSPGLAVADTQYF,TGTGCCAGCAGTCCGGGACTAGCGGTGGCAGATACGCAGTATTTT